These 23 T cell receptor beta chains share one sample of origin, sequenced in a study of cytomegalovirus exposure and HLA in healthy donors. Amplification used 60 Vbeta primers and 13 Jbeta primers. The repertoire was sequenced with immunoSEQ multiplex PCR; TCRdb's copy has only in-frame clones and lacks some. The sample includes under 130,000 clones, over 65% seen only once; the top ten take about 7.5%. Sequenced sample: PBMCs. These receptors were obtained from a man between 35 and 55 years old in good health and CMV-seropositive.

This clone showed up just once. The rearrangement links TRBV18 to TRBJ1-1; D remains unclear. Trimming removed 0 bases at V and 4 bases at J, with 12 bases between. There are 15 residues in the CDR3. The germline V gene encodes CDR1 KGHSH and CDR2 LQKENI. The CDR3 is CASSPPLAWSTEAFF. The CDR3 DNA reads TGTGCCAGCTCACCACCCCTGGCGTGGAGCACTGAAGCTTTCTTT.

The chain links TRBV28 to TRBJ2-4; tentatively, D is TRBD1 (5 bases). The germline V gene has CDR1 MDHEN and CDR2 SYDVKM. The CDR3 is made up of 14 amino acids. V lost 2 bases and J 4 bases, leaving 9 bases between the germline ends. The CDR3 nucleotides are TGTGCCAGCAGTTTACGTCAGGGAAAAAACATTCAGTACTTC. The encoded protein is CASSLRQGKNIQYF.

CDR3 region: CASSHQGENTEAFF. CDR3 nucleotides: TGTGCCAGCAGCCATCAGGGTGAAAACACTGAAGCTTTCTTT. This chain uses TRBV27 with TRBJ1-1; the D gene is possibly TRBD1 (5 bases). This CDR3 region has 14 residues. V was pared by 6 bases and J by 2 bases, with 13 bases between. CDR1 is MNHEY, CDR2 SMNVEV, per germline (reference sequence).

The J gene is TRBJ1-6, the V gene TRBV7-3, with a weak D call TRBD1 (5 bases). CDR1 SGHTA and CDR2 FQGTGA come from the germline V gene. This CDR3 is built from 17 residues. The V and J ends lost 1 base and 0 bases respectively, with 10 bases between them. The CDR3 reads CASSLRGRSSYNSPLHF. CDR3 bases: TGTGCCAGCAGCTTAAGGGGCAGGAGCTCCTATAATTCACCCCTCCACTTT. Full variable domain (remainder filled in from reference TRBV7-3 and TRBJ1-6): GAGVSQTPSNKVTEKGKYVELRCDPISGHTALYWYRQSLGQGPEFLIYFQGTGAADDSGLPNDRFFAVRPEGSVSTLKIQRTERGDSAVYLCASSLRGRSSYNSPLHFGNGTRLTVT.

The genes are TRBV7-2 and TRBJ1-4; TRBD1 matches 8 bases. The length of the CDR3 is 15 residues. The germline V gene has CDR1 SGHTA and CDR2 FQGNSA. J was trimmed by 3 bases and V by 5 bases; bases with no gene match: 5. CDR3 protein: CASSPWTGSNEKLFF. In DNA form, the CDR3 reads TGTGCCAGCAGCCCCTGGACAGGGTCTAATGAAAAACTGTTTTTT.

This chain links TRBV4-1 with TRBJ2-5; D is perhaps TRBD1 (5 bases). The J call could be wrong; TRBJ2-7 is a better fit for the DNA end. Germline V gene lookup returns CDR1 MGHRA and CDR2 YSYEKL. The CDR3 covers 15 residues. The CDR3 bases are TGCGCCAGCAGCCAAGCATCAGGGCTCGCCTACGAGCAGTACTTC. It is translated as CASSQASGLAYEQYF.

This clone was recorded a few times. The V and J genes are TRBV7-8 and TRBJ2-3; D might be TRBD2 (6 bases). V was shortened by 5 bases and J by 0 bases, with 15 bases between the two germline ends. This CDR3 has 16 amino acids. Per germline, CDR1 SGHVS and CDR2 FQNEAQ. The chain's CDR3 is CASSQAEGTSTDTQYF. CDR3 sequence (DNA): TGTGCCAGCAGCCAGGCGGAGGGGACTAGCACAGATACGCAGTATTTT.

The rearrangement links TRBV5-4 to TRBJ2-1; 11 bases are a match to TRBD1. Germline V gene data show CDR1 as SGHNT and CDR2 as YYREEE (reference sequence). The CDR3 is 16 residues long. After removal of 1 base from V and 6 bases from J, the junction contained 6 bases not matched to a gene. CDR3 DNA: TGTGCCAGCAGCTTGAGGGGACAGGGGGTGGGCAATGAGCAGTTCTTC. This encodes CASSLRGQGVGNEQFF.

The chain is built from TRBV2 and TRBJ2-4; 8 nucleotides agree with TRBD2. Germline V gene data show CDR1 as SNHLY and CDR2 as FYNNEI. J gave up 0 bases and V 4 bases, and 8 bases lay outside the gene matches. CDR3 length: 17 amino acids. As DNA, the CDR3 is TGTGCCAGCAGTGTGGGTGGGCGGGGGGTAGCCAAAAACATTCAGTACTTC. Its protein is CASSVGGRGVAKNIQYF.

The rearrangement joins TRBV11-3 to TRBJ2-3, with 7 bases fitting TRBD1. The CDR3 spans 14 residues. V trimming: 1 base; J trimming: 4 bases; junction bases outside the gene matches: 2. CDR1 and CDR2 (germline): SGHNT, YENEEA. The CDR3: CASSLGQGADTQYF. The CDR3 DNA sequence: TGTGCCAGCAGCTTAGGCCAGGGGGCAGATACGCAGTATTTT.

J is TRBJ2-2 and V is TRBV9, with 8 bases lining up with TRBD1. The germline CDR1 and CDR2 sequences are SGDLS and YYNGEE. The CDR3 totals 16 residues. Losses at the gene ends were 4 bases for V and 1 base for J; bases not matched to a gene: 6. The CDR3 loop reads CASSPRDRRNTGELFF. Here the CDR3 DNA reads TGTGCCAGCAGCCCCCGGGACAGGAGGAACACCGGGGAGCTGTTTTTT.

This chain connects TRBV27 to TRBJ2-1, with TRBD1 matching over 9 bases. Trimming cost V 3 bases and J 0 bases; bases outside gene matches: 6. The germline CDR1 and CDR2 sequences are MNHEY and SMNVEV (reference sequence). The CDR3 runs 17 residues. The CDR3 DNA reads TGTGCCAGCAGTTTCGACAGGGGGATATACTCCTACAATGAGCAGTTCTTC. Its protein is CASSFDRGIYSYNEQFF.

The chain employs TRBV19 and TRBJ1-1; 9 bases map to TRBD1. This CDR3 spans 13 amino acids. Germline values: CDR1 LNHDA, CDR2 SQIVND (reference sequence). V lost 6 bases to trimming and J lost 8 bases; unmatched junction nucleotides: 7. The DNA of the CDR3 is TGTGCCAGTAGCATGGGACAGGGAGGAGAAGCTTTCTTT. This translates into CASSMGQGGEAFF.

This chain uses TRBV9 with TRBJ2-2, with D possibly being TRBD2 (5 bases). Germline V gives CDR1 SGDLS, CDR2 YYNGEE. V lost 0 bases and J lost 7, with 13 bases in between. The CDR3 length is 15 residues. CDR3 region: CASSVGSRAGGELFF. The CDR3 DNA reads TGTGCCAGCAGCGTAGGTTCAAGGGCGGGCGGGGAGCTGTTTTTT.

The chain couples TRBV25-1 to TRBJ2-7, with TRBD1 matching over 8 bases. The CDR3 has 16 residues. Germline assignment: CDR1 MGHDK and CDR2 SYGVNS. Trimming took 3 bases from V and 0 from J; bases not matched to a gene: 7. The CDR3 reads CASSDPNRGYSYEQYF. CDR3 bases: TGTGCCAGCAGTGACCCGAACAGGGGGTACTCCTACGAGCAGTACTTC.

CDR3 loop: CASSLAVAPSETQYF. The CDR3 coding sequence is TGCGCCAGCAGCTTGGCCGTAGCACCGAGCGAGACCCAGTACTTC. The rearrangement links TRBV5-1 to TRBJ2-5; D unresolved. The CDR3 loop spans 15 amino acids. Trimming left V 0 bases short and J 5 bases short, with 14 bases between. Germline CDR1 and CDR2: SGHRS and YFSETQ.

V is TRBV19 and J is TRBJ1-5, with 7 nucleotides matching TRBD1. Germline values: CDR1 LNHDA, CDR2 SQIVND (reference sequence). CDR3 length: 15 amino acids. V dropped 2 bases and J dropped 2; count of bases not matched to a gene: 3. CDR3 nucleotides: TGTGCCAGTAGTATAACAGGGGCCGGCAATCAGCCCCAGCATTTT. Protein sequence: CASSITGAGNQPQHF. The full variable domain, with the rest looked up from reference TRBV19 and TRBJ1-5, is DGGITQSPKYLFRKEGQNVTLSCEQNLNHDAMYWYRQDPGQGLRLIYYSQIVNDFQKGDIAEGYSVSREKKESFPLTVTSAQKNPTAFYLCASSITGAGNQPQHFGDGTRLSIL.

The chain combines TRBV2 with TRBJ2-5; 13 bases align to TRBD2. The CDR3 has 18 amino acids. Per the germline V gene, CDR1 is SNHLY and CDR2 is FYNNEI. With V trimmed by 6 bases and J by 1 base, 11 bases remained unmatched. The CDR3 region has the DNA TGTGCCAGCAGGGTAGGACTAGCGGGAGTGAGTGGCCAAGAGACCCAGTACTTC. It encodes CASRVGLAGVSGQETQYF.

A few counts support this clone. The rearrangement joins TRBV7-8 to TRBJ2-5, with 9 positions matching TRBD2. Germline V gives CDR1 SGHVS, CDR2 FQNEAQ. After removal of 4 bases from V and 5 bases from J, the junction contained 8 bases not matched to a gene. The CDR3 runs to 15 residues. The CDR3 protein is CASSSGSGRGETQYF. In DNA, the CDR3 is TGTGCCAGCAGCTCAGGTAGCGGGAGAGGGGAGACCCAGTACTTC.

This clone was recorded once. The genes are TRBV10-1 and TRBJ2-2; 8 positions agree with TRBD2. There are 13 residues in the CDR3. Germline V gene data show CDR1 as WNHNN and CDR2 as SYGVQD (reference sequence). V was clipped by 6 bases and J by 6 bases; unmatched bases: 3. In nucleotides, the CDR3 is TGCGCCAGCAGGGCGGGAGGAGCCGGGGAGCTGTTTTTT. It codes for CASRAGGAGELFF.

This chain links TRBV28 with TRBJ1-4; D perhaps matches TRBD1 (6 bases). Per germline, CDR1 MDHEN and CDR2 SYDVKM. CDR3 length: 17 residues. Deletions cut 7 bases from V and 4 bases from J, with 22 bases between. The DNA for the CDR3 is TGTGCCAGCAACACAGGGACCGGGCGTCGGGATAATGAAAAACTGTTTTTT. It codes for CASNTGTGRRDNEKLFF.

This clone occurred once. The rearrangement uses TRBV19 and TRBJ2-4; D may be TRBD2 (6 bases). V was shortened by 3 bases and J by 3 bases, with 15 bases between the two germline ends. Germline CDR1 LNHDA, CDR2 SQIVND (reference sequence). The CDR3 consists of 16 residues. Here the CDR3 DNA reads TGTGCCAGTAGTATCGGTGCGGGATCGGACAAAAACATTCAGTACTTC. This gives the protein CASSIGAGSDKNIQYF.

This chain uses TRBV2 with TRBJ2-1, with 8 bases identical to TRBD2. The CDR3 totals 15 residues. The trim removed 6 bases at V and 10 bases at J, leaving 14 bases unmatched. The germline V gene has CDR1 SNHLY and CDR2 FYNNEI. Here the CDR3 DNA reads TGTGCCAGCAGCCTCTCCATAGCGGGGTTAAGGGAGCAGTTCTTC. Protein: CASSLSIAGLREQFF.